The subject of this entry is one T cell receptor (beta chain). This clonotype was observed a handful of times. The antigen it binds to is not known. No much larger clonotype is one base removed from it; base qualities were not supplied. At the junction V is shortened by 7 bases and J by 1 base, with 13 bases in between. Taken from cysteine to phenylalanine, the CDR3 has 13 residues. Only the CDR3 region is kept as DNA, spanning 39 bases read in frame from base 1. The germline V gene (reference sequence) gives CDR1 as DFQATT and CDR2 as SNEGSKA. The data stem from a study of T cell repertoires in cytomegalovirus infection (dated by TCRdb to about 2019). For the study in its entirety: Alongside well-studied HLA-B-restricted epitopes, the peptide stimulations were aimed at recently identified HLA-C-restricted CMV epitopes, whose presentation resists viral immunomodulation. Donor HLA type was relevant to the analysis, as public TCR beta signatures indicated carriage of CMV infection together with the matching HLA type. Findings and caveats that apply to the study as a whole: The ex vivo response was dominated by HLA-C-restricted CMV-specific TCR beta clonotypes, and the single most frequent clonotype in two of eight donors was supplied by these HLA-C-restricted clonotypes. Carriers of CMV infection plus the relevant HLA type were discriminated by the cumulative frequency of public TCR beta family members in the study cohort and in an independent approximately 350-donor cohort.

Per the publication, the treatment or condition label means: in vitro stimulation with specific CMV peptide epitopes to enrich CMV-specific T cells. TCRdb records Illumina HiSeq 1500 as the sequencer. TCRdb's own reprocessing of the public reads used fastp at Q25 and MiXCR and kept productive beta chains. Merged by CDR3 protein, the rows form single entries marked with the most common genes and DNA. In this sample the table shows approximately 340,000 distinct CDR3 sequences, 25% to 30% of which occur a single time. About 20% of the sample goes to the ten largest clones. The sequencing here drew on cultured PBMCs, taken from culture after CMV antigen stimulation. The receptor's source is a human donor in good health (CMV status not recorded). Some clones in this sample may be carry-over from other donors' samples. The chain couples TRBV20-1 to TRBJ1-1; the D gene identity is not certain. The sequence in DNA is TGCAGTGTCTTTAGTTGGGAGAACACTGAAGCTTTCTTT. Its translation is CSVFSWENTEAFF.